Listed here is a single T cell receptor (beta chain). This sample is part of a study of T cells in Graves' hyperthyroidism and ophthalmopathy. Amplification targeted TCR beta CDR3 regions from RNA transcripts. Using the HTBI primer set, a first-round RT-PCR was run on the TCR CDR3. TCRdb analysed the multiplex PCR reads with MiXCR anew, one entry per CDR3 protein. In the table there are some 300,000 distinct CDR3 sequences, roughly 15% of which are singletons. There are 16 residues in the CDR3. Germline V gene sequence: CDR1 DFQATT, CDR2 SNEGSKA (reference sequence). The V gene end was trimmed by 3 bases and the J gene end by 0 bases; junction bases not matched to a gene: 11. The study defined stable Graves' hyperthyroidism as no ophthalmopathy progression within 18 months. Subjects aged 18 to 65 presented with newly diagnosed hyperthyroidism of less than 2 months' duration. A 10 ml volume of fresh peripheral blood provided the PBMCs.

This sequence originates from a man younger than 40 with Graves' hyperthyroidism. This chain links TRBV20-1 with TRBJ2-7; 7 positions match TRBD2. The material sequenced was blood. The CDR3 is CSASPKWGLSSYEQYF. The CDR3 DNA follows: TGCAGTGCTAGTCCCAAGTGGGGACTAAGCTCCTACGAGCAGTACTTC.